Listed below are T cell receptor beta chains from one sample, sequenced in a study of T cells in Graves' hyperthyroidism and ophthalmopathy. TCRdb re-called the multiplex PCR reads with MiXCR, one entry per CDR3 protein. In the table there are about 570,000 distinct CDR3 sequences, around 42% of which are singletons. The source material was peripheral blood or thyroid tissue (not recorded which). The receptors stem from an adult woman with Graves' disease, either hyperthyroidism or ophthalmopathy (not recorded which). Both conserved end residues are part of each CDR3. A D gene is named only where the DNA matches it firmly. Clone size, where shown, is once, few, many, or a class for clones that have expanded.

j_call d_call v_call clone_size cdr3_length cdr3_aa cdr3_nt
TRBJ2-7 TRBD1 TRBV20-1 many 15 CSASPLDRGYYEQYF TGCAGTGCTAGCCCTCTGGACAGGGGATACTACGAGCAGTACTTC
TRBJ1-4 - TRBV30 few 13 CAWCWTGAEKLFF TGTGCCTGGTGTTGGACGGGGGCTGAAAAACTGTTTTTT
TRBJ2-5 - TRBV20-1 - 14 CSARDWSYQETQYF TGCAGTGCTAGAGACTGGTCGTACCAAGAGACCCAGTACTTC
TRBJ1-5 - TRBV10-3 - 13 CAISEGSVRPQHF TGTGCCATCAGTGAGGGGTCGGTGAGGCCCCAGCATTTT
TRBJ2-7 - TRBV12-3/TRBV12-4 many 13 CASSFGEPYEQYF TGTGCCAGCAGTTTCGGGGAGCCCTACGAGCAGTACTTC
TRBJ2-2 TRBD1 TRBV5-1 many 13 CASSWSGGEELFF TGCGCCAGCAGCTGGTCAGGGGGCGAGGAGCTGTTTTTT
TRBJ2-7 - TRBV29-1 - 12 CSLGGGIYEQYF TGCAGCTTAGGGGGGGGCATCTACGAGCAGTACTTC
TRBJ2-5 TRBD1 TRBV12-3/TRBV12-4 many 15 CASSSTGTGKEAQYF TGTGCCAGCAGCTCTACCGGGACAGGGAAAGAGGCCCAGTACTTC
TRBJ2-2 TRBD1 TRBV9 many 16 CASSPRTGGARGELFF TGTGCCAGCAGCCCCCGGACAGGGGGCGCCAGGGGGGAGCTGTTTTTT
TRBJ2-5 TRBD1 TRBV11-2 many 18 CASSLVGGFGTGGQTQYF TGTGCCAGCAGCTTAGTAGGGGGATTCGGGACAGGGGGCCAGACCCAGTACTTC
TRBJ2-2 - TRBV30 - 11 CAWSVDGELFF TGTGCCTGGAGTGTTGACGGGGAGCTGTTTTTT
TRBJ1-2 - TRBV13 many 16 CASSSGTPAPNYGYTF TGTGCCAGCAGCTCCGGGACCCCCGCACCAAACTATGGCTACACCTTC
TRBJ1-5 - TRBV7-3 - 14 CASSLRRSQGTQHF TGTGCCAGCAGCTTACGGCGGTCACAAGGGACCCAGCATTTT
TRBJ1-2 - TRBV14 many 14 CASSSGRTNYGYTF TGTGCCAGCAGCTCGGGACGGACTAACTATGGCTACACCTTC
TRBJ2-1 - TRBV5-1 few 13 CASSYDGYNEQFF TGCGCCAGCAGCTATGACGGCTACAATGAGCAGTTCTTC
TRBJ1-5 - TRBV19 many 15 CASSIVAWSNQPQHF TGTGCCAGTAGTATTGTCGCCTGGAGCAATCAGCCCCAGCATTTT
TRBJ2-5 - TRBV7-2 - 14 CVSSFRGAQETQYF TGTGTCAGCAGCTTTCGGGGGGCCCAAGAGACCCAGTACTTC
TRBJ2-7 - TRBV19 - 15 CASSPAGIKTYEQYF TGTGCCAGTAGCCCCGCAGGGATCAAAACCTACGAGCAGTACTTC
TRBJ1-1 - TRBV20-1 few 11 CSAQTGLGAFF TGCAGTGCGCAGACCGGTCTAGGAGCTTTCTTT
TRBJ2-3 TRBD1 TRBV10-3 - 16 CAISQQGKVRTDTQYF TGTGCCATCAGTCAACAGGGGAAAGTCAGAACAGATACGCAGTATTTT
TRBJ1-5 - TRBV14 - 14 CASSPPQGYQPQHF TGTGCCAGCAGCCCACCCCAGGGATATCAGCCCCAGCATTTT
TRBJ1-5 - TRBV19 - 15 CASTANRVRNQPQHF TGTGCCAGTACGGCAAACAGGGTTCGCAATCAGCCCCAGCATTTT
TRBJ1-5 - TRBV10-3 few 15 CAISEEGGSNQPQHF TGTGCCATCAGTGAGGAGGGGGGGTCCAATCAGCCCCAGCATTTT
TRBJ1-2 TRBD1 TRBV24-1 - 15 CATSDTTRQGKGYTF TGTGCCACCAGTGATACCACTCGACAGGGGAAAGGCTACACCTTC